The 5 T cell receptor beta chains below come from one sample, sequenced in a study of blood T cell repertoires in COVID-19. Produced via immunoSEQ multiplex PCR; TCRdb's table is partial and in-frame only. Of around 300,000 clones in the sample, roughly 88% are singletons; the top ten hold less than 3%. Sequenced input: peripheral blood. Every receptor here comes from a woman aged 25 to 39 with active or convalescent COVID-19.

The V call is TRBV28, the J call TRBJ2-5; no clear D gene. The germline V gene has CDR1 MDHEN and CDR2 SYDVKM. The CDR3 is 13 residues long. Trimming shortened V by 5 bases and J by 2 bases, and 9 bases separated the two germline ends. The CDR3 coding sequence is TGTGCCAGCAGTCACAGTGTACAAGAGACCCAGTACTTC. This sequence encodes CASSHSVQETQYF.

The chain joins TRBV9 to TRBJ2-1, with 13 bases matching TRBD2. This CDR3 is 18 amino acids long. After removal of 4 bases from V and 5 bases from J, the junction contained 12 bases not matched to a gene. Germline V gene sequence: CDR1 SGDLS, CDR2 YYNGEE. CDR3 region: CASSISPSLAGGHNEQFF. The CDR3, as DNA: TGTGCCAGCAGCATCAGCCCCTCACTAGCGGGGGGGCACAATGAGCAGTTCTTC.

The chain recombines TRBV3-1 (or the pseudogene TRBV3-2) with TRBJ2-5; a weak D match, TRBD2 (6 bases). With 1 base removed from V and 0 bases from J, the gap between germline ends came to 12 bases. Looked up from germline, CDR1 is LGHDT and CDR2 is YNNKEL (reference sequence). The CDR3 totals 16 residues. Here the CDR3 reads CASSQGRGSYQETQYF. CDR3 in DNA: TGTGCCAGCAGCCAAGGGAGGGGCTCGTACCAAGAGACCCAGTACTTC.

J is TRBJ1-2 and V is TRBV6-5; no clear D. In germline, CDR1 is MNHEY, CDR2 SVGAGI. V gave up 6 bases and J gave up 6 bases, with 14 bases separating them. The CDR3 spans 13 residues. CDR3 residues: CASSGGWEDGYTF. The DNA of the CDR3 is TGTGCCAGCAGCGGCGGGTGGGAGGATGGCTACACCTTC.

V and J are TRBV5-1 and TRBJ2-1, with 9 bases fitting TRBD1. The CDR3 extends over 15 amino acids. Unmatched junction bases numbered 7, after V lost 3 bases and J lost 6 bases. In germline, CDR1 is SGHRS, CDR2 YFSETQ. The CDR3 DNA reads TGCGCCAGCAGCTCCCGGGACAGGGTTGCCAATGAGCAGTTCTTC. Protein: CASSSRDRVANEQFF.